This passage covers 4 T cell receptor beta chains from one sample sequenced in a study of T cell changes during pregnancy in multiple sclerosis (dated by TCRdb to the late 2010s). Library preparation used the immunoSEQ multiplex PCR assay. Held by TCRdb, this immuneACCESS table contains in-frame sequences only and omits some clones. Under half of the omission traces to an unresolved V gene where checked; the cause of the rest is unknown. This sample is represented by around 95,000 clones; roughly nine tenths of them were singletons. About 2% of the sample rests with the top ten. The sequenced sample was peripheral blood, obtained after pregnancy. The receptors were gathered from a female donor in good health, enrolled as a control in a pregnancy study.

The chain recombines TRBV7-2 with TRBJ1-1; D uncertain. Germline V lookup: CDR1 SGHTA, CDR2 FQGNSA. V was shortened by 8 bases and J by 0 bases, with 10 bases between the two germline ends. The CDR3 has 13 amino acids. The CDR3 DNA reads TGTGCCAGCGCGCGTAGTATGAACACTGAAGCTTTCTTT. It encodes CASARSMNTEAFF.

The chain combines TRBV6-6 with TRBJ2-7; 7 positions match TRBD1. This CDR3 contains 16 residues. Unmatched junction bases numbered 7, after V lost 2 bases and J lost 0 bases. Per germline, CDR1 MNHNY and CDR2 SVGAGI (reference sequence). Here the CDR3 DNA reads TGTGCCAGCAGTTACCCGACAGGGAACTTCTCCTACGAGCAGTACTTC. It yields the protein CASSYPTGNFSYEQYF.

This clone has more than one count but fewer than ten. V is TRBV30 and J is TRBJ1-2, with 7 bases fitting TRBD1. Trimming took 3 bases from V and 8 from J; bases not matched to a gene: 9. The V gene's germline CDR1 is GTSNPN and CDR2 SVGIG (reference sequence). This CDR3 comprises 13 residues. As DNA, the CDR3 is TGTGCCTGGAGCAGGGGGTGGTCTTCGGGCTACACCTTC. As protein: CAWSRGWSSGYTF. Complete variable domain (other parts from reference TRBV30 and TRBJ1-2): SQTIHQWPATLVQPVGSPLSLECTVEGTSNPNLYWYRQAAGRGLQLLFYSVGIGQISSEVPQNLSASRPQDRQFILSSKKLLLSDSGFYLCAWSRGWSSGYTFGSGTRLTVV.

V and J are TRBV12-5 and TRBJ1-2; D gene uncertain. Germline V gene sequence: CDR1 LGHNT, CDR2 FRNRAP. V gave up 4 bases and J gave up 3 bases, with 6 bases separating them. This CDR3 has 12 residues. The CDR3 here is CASGSPDYGYTF. For the CDR3, the DNA is TGTGCTAGTGGTTCTCCGGACTATGGCTACACCTTC.